This T cell receptor (beta chain) appears in the sequencing data of a study of beta chain features in type 1 diabetes. The CDR3 runs to 15 residues. Germline-derived CDR1 and CDR2 are LGHNA and YSLEER. V dropped 1 base and J dropped 6 bases, with 15 bases sitting between them. Findings and caveats of the study: The analysis here could not establish whether HLA type shapes TCRB rearrangement. Moderate yet significant TCRB CDR3 shortening was seen in Type 1 diabetes patients in all four CD4+ subsets.

Once sorted, every population was more than 98% pure. This clone was counted between two and nine times. What it binds is unknown. Reverse transcription of all isolated RNA meant that expressed TCRB transcripts were sequenced. Method: immunoSEQ multiplex PCR; TCRdb's copy keeps in-frame clones and lacks some. The data hold 150,000 or so clones, with 8% to 8.5% observed a single time. The V and J genes are TRBV4-3 and TRBJ1-2, with a weak D call TRBD1 (6 bases). The clonotype was recovered from a woman aged 18-35 years with type 1 diabetes. The material sequenced was central memory CD4+ T cells from blood. The chain's CDR3 is CASSQGARGTDGYTF. The DNA of the CDR3 is TGCGCCAGCAGCCAAGGGGCCAGGGGAACTGATGGCTACACCTTC.